The entry below describes one T cell receptor (beta chain). The target antigen is unknown. These data belong to a study of T-cell memory formation after mild COVID-19. The CDR3 is made up of 14 amino acids. V shed 2 bases, J shed 3 bases, and the junction held 4 bases outside the gene matches. Study-wide points: From day 15 to 85, contracting clones were balanced between CD4 and CD8, whereas later expanders leaned toward CD4+.

Each CDR3 protein is one row after TCRdb ran MiXCR on the 5' RACE reads. Counted here are tens of thousands of distinct CDR3 sequences, over 12% occurring once; the ten biggest clones make up roughly two fifths. The gene calls are TRBV12-3 or TRBV12-4 and TRBJ2-7, with 7 bases aligning to TRBD1. This sequence was found in a man younger than 35 who had mild COVID-19 (a few samples of this study predate the infection). Cell type and time point are not known. Sequencing was performed on PBMCs or a T cell subset sorted from them (not recorded which). CDR3 in amino acids: CASSLTGEGYEQYV. The DNA of the CDR3 is TGTGCCAGCAGTTTAACAGGGGAAGGCTACGAGCAGTACGTC.